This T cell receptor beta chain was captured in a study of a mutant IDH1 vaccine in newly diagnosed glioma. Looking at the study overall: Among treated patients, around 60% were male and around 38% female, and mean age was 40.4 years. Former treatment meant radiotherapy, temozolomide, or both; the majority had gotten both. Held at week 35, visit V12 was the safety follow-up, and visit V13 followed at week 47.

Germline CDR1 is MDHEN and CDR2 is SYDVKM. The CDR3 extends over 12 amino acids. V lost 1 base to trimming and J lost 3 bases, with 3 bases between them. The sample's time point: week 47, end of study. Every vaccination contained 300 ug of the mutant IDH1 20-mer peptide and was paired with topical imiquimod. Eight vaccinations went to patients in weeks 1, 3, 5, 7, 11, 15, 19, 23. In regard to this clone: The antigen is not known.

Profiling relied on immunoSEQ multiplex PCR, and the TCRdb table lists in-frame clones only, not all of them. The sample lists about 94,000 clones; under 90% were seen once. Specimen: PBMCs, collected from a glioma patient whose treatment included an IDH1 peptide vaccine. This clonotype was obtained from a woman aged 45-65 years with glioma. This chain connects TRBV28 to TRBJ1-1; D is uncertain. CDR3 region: CASSLSDTEAFF. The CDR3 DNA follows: TGTGCCAGCAGTTTATCAGACACTGAAGCTTTCTTT.